This is a list of T cell receptor beta chains from one sample in a study of T cell changes during pregnancy in multiple sclerosis. Some clones are missing from TCRdb's copy, which holds only in-frame ones; the method was immunoSEQ multiplex PCR. Of tens of thousands of clones listed, 92% were seen once; the top ten hold 2.5% to 3.5%. The sample in question was peripheral blood, obtained in the third trimester of pregnancy. The origin of the receptors is a female donor in good health, enrolled as a control in a pregnancy study. CDR3s include the opening cysteine and the closing phenylalanine or tryptophan. Fields, in order: J gene, clone size, D gene, V gene, CDR3 protein, CDR3 DNA. D genes are given only for firm matches. Size values are once, few and many counts, or a class for expanded clones, and some rows have none.

J: TRBJ2-5; size: NA; D: TRBD1; V: TRBV4-1; CDR3: CASSHIPGQQETQYF; DNA: TGCGCCAGCAGCCATATACCGGGACAGCAAGAGACCCAGTACTTC
J: TRBJ2-3; size: NA; D: TRBD2; V: TRBV7-9; CDR3: CASSRLTSGHTDTQYF; DNA: TGTGCCAGCAGCCGCCTGACTAGCGGTCACACAGATACGCAGTATTTT
J: TRBJ2-1; size: NA; D: NA; V: TRBV7-8; CDR3: CASSGGEQFF; DNA: TGTGCCAGCAGCGGAGGTGAGCAGTTCTTC
J: TRBJ1-5; size: NA; D: NA; V: TRBV29-1; CDR3: CSVVVPEGPQHF; DNA: TGCAGCGTTGTAGTCCCTGAGGGGCCCCAGCATTTT
J: TRBJ2-7; size: few; D: NA; V: TRBV4-3; CDR3: CASSQVGDMSYEQYF; DNA: TGCGCCAGCAGCCAAGTGGGGGACATGTCCTACGAGCAGTACTTC
J: TRBJ2-1; size: NA; D: NA; V: TRBV6-1; CDR3: CASSEFGYNEQFF; DNA: TGTGCCAGCAGTGAATTCGGTTACAATGAGCAGTTCTTC
J: TRBJ1-4; size: NA; D: TRBD1; V: TRBV6-1; CDR3: CASSGDRDEKLFF; DNA: TGTGCCAGCAGTGGCGACAGGGATGAAAAACTGTTTTTT
J: TRBJ2-6; size: NA; D: TRBD1; V: TRBV4-2; CDR3: CASSQVFADRLISGANVLTF; DNA: TGTGCCAGCAGCCAAGTCTTTGCGGACAGGTTAATTTCTGGGGCCAACGTCCTGACTTTC
J: TRBJ1-3; size: NA; D: NA; V: TRBV9; CDR3: CASSLTDLSGNTIYF; DNA: TGTGCCAGCAGCCTGACAGACCTCTCTGGAAACACCATATATTTT
J: TRBJ2-1; size: NA; D: TRBD1; V: TRBV5-1; CDR3: CASSHGTGSYNEQFF; DNA: TGCGCCAGCAGCCACGGGACAGGGTCTTACAATGAGCAGTTCTTC
J: TRBJ2-1; size: NA; D: TRBD1; V: TRBV6-5; CDR3: CASSSPGGQGGNEQFF; DNA: TGTGCCAGCAGTTCCCCGGGAGGACAGGGGGGGAATGAGCAGTTCTTC
J: TRBJ1-2; size: NA; D: NA; V: TRBV2; CDR3: CASSDYRTNYGYTF; DNA: TGTGCCAGCAGTGATTACAGGACCAACTATGGCTACACCTTC
J: TRBJ1-1; size: NA; D: TRBD1; V: TRBV6-5; CDR3: CASAGTGLNTEAFF; DNA: TGTGCCAGCGCCGGGACAGGGCTGAACACTGAAGCTTTCTTT
J: TRBJ1-5; size: NA; D: NA; V: TRBV28; CDR3: CAIRGAVSSNQPQHF; DNA: TGTGCCATTCGGGGGGCCGTGTCTAGCAATCAGCCCCAGCATTTT
J: TRBJ2-5; size: NA; D: NA; V: TRBV20-1; CDR3: CSARPREAQYF; DNA: TGCAGTGCTAGACCACGCGAGGCCCAGTACTTC
J: TRBJ1-2; size: once; D: TRBD1; V: TRBV7-9; CDR3: CASSRRGTGFYGYTF; DNA: TGTGCCAGCAGCCGCAGGGGGACAGGGTTCTATGGCTACACCTTC
J: TRBJ1-1; size: NA; D: TRBD1; V: TRBV6-6; CDR3: CASRTGDTEAFF; DNA: TGTGCCAGCAGGACAGGGGACACTGAAGCTTTCTTT
J: TRBJ1-6; size: NA; D: TRBD1; V: TRBV5-5; CDR3: CASSRLTGGYSPLHF; DNA: TGTGCCAGCAGCCGACTGACAGGGGGCTATTCACCCCTCCACTTT
J: TRBJ2-3; size: NA; D: NA; V: TRBV19; CDR3: CASSIARTTDTQYF; DNA: TGTGCCAGTAGTATTGCCCGGACTACAGATACGCAGTATTTT
J: TRBJ2-7; size: NA; D: NA; V: TRBV23-1; CDR3: CASSLGPGEQYF; DNA: TGCGCCAGCAGTCTGGGCCCCGGCGAGCAGTACTTC
J: TRBJ2-7; size: NA; D: TRBD2; V: TRBV7-2; CDR3: CASSTRIGRGEQYF; DNA: TGTGCCAGCAGCACGAGGATAGGGAGGGGCGAGCAGTACTTC
J: TRBJ2-3; size: NA; D: NA; V: TRBV7-2; CDR3: CASSLAGESDTQYF; DNA: TGTGCCAGCAGCTTAGCAGGGGAATCAGATACGCAGTATTTT
J: TRBJ1-1; size: once; D: NA; V: TRBV7-2; CDR3: CASSGGTSSMNTEAFF; DNA: TGTGCCAGCAGCGGGGGGACTTCCTCTATGAACACTGAAGCTTTCTTT
J: TRBJ2-1; size: NA; D: TRBD2; V: TRBV25-1; CDR3: CASSETSGSSYNEQFF; DNA: TGTGCCAGCAGTGAGACTAGCGGGAGCTCCTACAATGAGCAGTTCTTC
J: TRBJ1-2; size: once; D: NA; V: TRBV7-2; CDR3: CASSLAGGDGYTF; DNA: TGTGCCAGCAGCTTAGCGGGGGGAGATGGCTACACCTTC